This entry is about one T cell receptor (beta chain). The data belong to a study of Ad26.COV2.S vaccination and SARS-CoV-2 variants. Sequenced by immunoSEQ multiplex PCR; TCRdb stores in-frame clones only, minus some. The table includes hundreds of thousands of clones, 75% to 90% detected once. Described treatment: around 19 received Ad26.COV2.S at low or high dose, single or two shots; about 5 received placebo; per-sample allocation not given. Day 63 after the first vaccine or placebo injection was the time point for sampling. The vaccine delivered Wuhan-strain SARS-CoV-2 spike through an Ad26 vector. This sequence was found in a person between 18 and 60 years old who received the Ad26.COV2.S COVID-19 vaccine or a placebo. The material sequenced was peripheral blood, taken in a trial of Ad26.COV2.S vaccine versus placebo.

Here the CDR3 reads CASSQETGTPNQPQHF. The CDR3 DNA is TGTGCCAGCAGCCAAGAGACGGGGACACCCAATCAGCCCCAGCATTTT. This rearrangement joins TRBV3-1 (or the pseudogene TRBV3-2) to TRBJ1-5; D possibly corresponds to TRBD1 (6 bases). The V gene's germline CDR1 is LGHDT and CDR2 YNNKEL (reference sequence). This CDR3 comprises 16 residues. Trimming cost V 0 bases and J 3 bases, with 12 bases left between them.